This TCR beta chain is from a study of neurological immune-mediated disorders. TCRdb independently ran MiXCR on the 5' RACE reads; one entry per CDR3 protein. The sample carries 20,000 to 25,000 distinct CDR3 sequences, about 15% recorded once. Preparation of the unsorted libraries drew on 2 million PBMCs stored at -80 C. Germline V gene data show CDR1 as LGHDT and CDR2 as YNNKEL (reference sequence). Trimming took off 3 bases at V and 3 bases at J, with 19 bases between the two ends. The CDR3 extends over 17 amino acids. Source material: PBMCs. The sequence came from a female donor with HTLV-1-associated myelopathy (HAM/TSP). The chain couples TRBV3-1 to TRBJ2-3; possible D gene TRBD2, 7 bases. CDR3 bases: TGTGCCAGCAGCCATCCCCTTGGGGGGGGCGGAACAGATACGCAGTATTTT. This sequence encodes CASSHPLGGGGTDTQYF.